These 15 T cell receptor beta chains originate from one sample sequenced in a study of blood T cell repertoires in COVID-19. Sequencing used immunoSEQ multiplex PCR; TCRdb keeps in-frame clones, though not all of them. The data show almost 400,000 clones, with 85% to 90% seen just once and 1.7% held by the top ten. The sequencing input was PBMCs or T cells enriched from blood (not recorded which). These receptors were taken from a woman younger than 45 who had recovered from COVID-19.

This clone was counted a single time. The V and J genes are TRBV24-1 and TRBJ2-1, with 11 positions matching TRBD1. CDR3 length: 16 amino acids. The J segment lost 6 bases and the V segment lost 2 bases, leaving 5 bases of the junction unmatched. Germline loops: CDR1 KGHDR, CDR2 SFDVKD. Here the CDR3 reads CATSDSDRGRVNEQFF. The DNA of the CDR3 is TGTGCCACCAGTGATTCGGACAGGGGGCGGGTCAATGAGCAGTTCTTC.

The genes are TRBV12-5 and TRBJ2-7; 9 nucleotides agree with TRBD1. V trimming: 7 bases; J trimming: 0 bases; junction bases outside the gene matches: 4. This CDR3 comprises 14 residues. Germline CDR1 LGHNT, CDR2 FRNRAP. The CDR3 DNA reads as TGTGCTAGTGTACCGACAGGGGGCTCCTACGAGCAGTACTTC. It yields the protein CASVPTGGSYEQYF.

The chain joins TRBV6-5 to TRBJ1-1, with D possibly TRBD1 on 6 matching bases. V dropped 8 bases and J dropped 0 bases, with 13 bases sitting between them. CDR3 length equals 14 residues. The germline V gene encodes CDR1 MNHEY and CDR2 SVGAGI. Written as DNA, the CDR3 is TGTGCCAGCCGGGGACACGGGCTGAACACTGAAGCTTTCTTT. It specifies CASRGHGLNTEAFF.

The J gene is TRBJ1-2, the V gene TRBV19, with D unresolved. Germline V gives CDR1 LNHDA, CDR2 SQIVND (reference sequence). The CDR3 runs 16 residues. V lost 2 bases and J lost 2, with 15 bases in between. The CDR3, as DNA: TGTGCCAGTAGTATAACTAGCCCTGCCCGAAACTATGGCTACACCTTC. Its translation: CASSITSPARNYGYTF. Full variable domain (remainder filled in from reference TRBV19 and TRBJ1-2): DGGITQSPKYLFRKEGQNVTLSCEQNLNHDAMYWYRQDPGQGLRLIYYSQIVNDFQKGDIAEGYSVSREKKESFPLTVTSAQKNPTAFYLCASSITSPARNYGYTFGSGTRLTVV.

This rearrangement joins TRBV4-2 to TRBJ1-4, with 7 bases lining up with TRBD1. This CDR3 is built from 16 residues. With V trimmed by 5 bases and J by 3 bases, 9 bases remained unmatched. Per the germline V gene, CDR1 is LGHNA and CDR2 is YNFKEQ. The CDR3 DNA is TGTGCCAGCAGCACCCAAAGACAGGGTTCTAATGAAAAACTGTTTTTT. Protein product: CASSTQRQGSNEKLFF.

The V and J genes are TRBV28 and TRBJ2-3, with 13 bases matching TRBD2. Germline CDR1 MDHEN, CDR2 SYDVKM. This CDR3 region has 18 residues. J lost 0 bases, V lost 5 bases, and 8 bases had no gene match. The CDR3 DNA sequence: TGTGCCAGCAGTCCAGGACTAGCGGGAGTAAAAAGCACAGATACGCAGTATTTT. This codes for CASSPGLAGVKSTDTQYF.

This chain connects TRBV10-3 to TRBJ1-1; D remains unclear. The CDR3 length is 14 residues. The germline V and J ends were trimmed by 4 bases and 0 bases, with 9 bases remaining between them. CDR1 and CDR2 (germline): ENHRY, SYGVKD. CDR3 DNA: TGTGCCATCAGTGCGGTTGCGATGAACACTGAAGCTTTCTTT. Its protein product is CAISAVAMNTEAFF.

This clone was detected only once. Written as DNA, the CDR3 is TGTGCCAGCAAGAACGGACAGGGCTCCTATAATTCACCCCTCCACTTT. It translates to CASKNGQGSYNSPLHF. The chain recombines TRBV27 with TRBJ1-6, with 8 nucleotides matching TRBD1. Germline assignment: CDR1 MNHEY and CDR2 SMNVEV (reference sequence). V was pared by 7 bases and J by 0 bases, with 5 bases of the junction left unmatched. There are 16 residues in the CDR3.

The V call is TRBV18, the J call TRBJ2-7; 10 nucleotides line up with TRBD1. The junction had 5 bases not matched to a gene; V was cut back by 3 bases and J by 6 bases. CDR1 KGHSH and CDR2 LQKENI come from the germline V gene. This CDR3 has 14 residues. Written as DNA, the CDR3 is TGTGCCAGCTCACCCCCGGGACAGGGGTTCGAGCAGTACTTC. It is translated as CASSPPGQGFEQYF.

The genes are TRBV7-9 and TRBJ1-2; D call uncertain. Trimming removed 0 bases from V and 2 bases from J, with 7 bases in between. The germline V gene has CDR1 SEHNR and CDR2 FQNEAQ (reference sequence). This CDR3 spans 14 amino acids. The DNA for the CDR3 is TGTGCCAGCAGCTTAGCCGGAGGGAACTATGGCTACACCTTC. It translates to CASSLAGGNYGYTF.

This clone has a single count. The chain carries TRBV12-5 and TRBJ2-2; 9 bases agree with TRBD2. Germline V gene lookup returns CDR1 LGHNT and CDR2 FRNRAP. With V trimmed by 0 bases and J by 8 bases, 13 bases remained unmatched. The CDR3 spans 18 residues. The CDR3 is CASGLVLWTSVNVGELFF. CDR3 bases: TGTGCTAGTGGTTTGGTACTGTGGACTAGCGTTAATGTGGGGGAGCTGTTTTTT.

This rearrangement joins TRBV18 to TRBJ2-2, with D tentatively TRBD1 (6 bases). CDR1 and CDR2 (germline): KGHSH, LQKENI. CDR3 length equals 16 residues. The germline V and J ends were trimmed by 10 bases and 0 bases, with 18 bases remaining between them. The DNA for the CDR3 is TGTGCCACCCCTCGTTCCGGGACAACGAACACCGGGGAGCTGTTTTTT. Its translation is CATPRSGTTNTGELFF.

The CDR3 loop is CASSQMPWRESGNEQFF. The CDR3 DNA is TGTGCCAGCAGCCAGATGCCGTGGCGGGAGTCAGGCAATGAGCAGTTCTTC. The rearrangement joins TRBV7-3 to TRBJ2-1, with TRBD2 matching over 7 bases. The CDR3 length is 17 residues. Germline loops: CDR1 SGHTA, CDR2 FQGTGA. The V gene end was trimmed by 5 bases and the J gene end by 6 bases; junction bases not matched to a gene: 16.

This clone was picked up one time. CDR3 nucleotides: TGTGCCAGCAGGAGGACAGGCATTCTCTATGGCTACACCTTC. It codes for CASRRTGILYGYTF. The rearrangement uses TRBV6-5 and TRBJ1-2; 7 bases map to TRBD1. The germline CDR1 and CDR2 sequences are MNHEY and SVGAGI. V was clipped by 6 bases and J by 4 bases; unmatched bases: 8. The CDR3 consists of 14 residues.

The chain couples TRBV6-2 or TRBV6-3 to TRBJ2-3, with 8 bases matching TRBD2. The CDR3 is 17 residues long. V was pared by 4 bases and J by 0 bases, with 9 bases of the junction left unmatched. Germline V CDR1 and CDR2: MNHEY, SVGEGT. The CDR3 here is CASSWIIAGFSTDTQYF. CDR3 bases: TGTGCCAGCAGTTGGATTATAGCGGGGTTTAGCACAGATACGCAGTATTTT.